The table lists the clone carrying this TCR beta chain with many counts. What it binds is unknown. This sample was included in a study of early T cells in non-severe SARS-CoV-2 infection. Findings of the study overall: Matching results from VDJdb favored anti-spike CD8 responses, leaving private and CD4 specificities undetected.

With 4 bases removed from V and 3 bases from J, the gap between germline ends came to 12 bases. The CDR3 extends over 14 amino acids. The germline gives CDR1 MNHEY, CDR2 SVGAGI. TCRdb independently ran MiXCR on the 5' RACE reads; one entry per CDR3 protein. Altogether about 35,000 distinct CDR3 sequences are present, under 8% being singletons, with the ten largest covering 5.9%. The receptor was isolated from an adult who was a healthcare worker with PCR-confirmed SARS-CoV-2 infection or an uninfected control (not recorded which). Sequenced: whole blood. This rearrangement joins TRBV6-5 to TRBJ1-1; no clear D. DNA for the CDR3: TGTGCCAGCAGTTCACGCCACCTATACACTGAAGCTTTCTTT. Translation gives CASSSRHLYTEAFF.